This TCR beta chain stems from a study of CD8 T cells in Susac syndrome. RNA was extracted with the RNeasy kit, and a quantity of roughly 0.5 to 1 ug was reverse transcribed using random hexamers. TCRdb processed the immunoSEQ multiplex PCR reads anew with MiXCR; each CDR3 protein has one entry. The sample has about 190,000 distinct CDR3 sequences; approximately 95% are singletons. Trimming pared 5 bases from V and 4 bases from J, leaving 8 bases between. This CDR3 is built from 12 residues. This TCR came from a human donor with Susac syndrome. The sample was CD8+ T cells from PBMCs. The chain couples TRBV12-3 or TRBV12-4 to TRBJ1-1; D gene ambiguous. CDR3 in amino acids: CASSPKSTEAFF. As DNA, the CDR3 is TGTGCCAGCAGTCCAAAAAGCACTGAAGCTTTCTTT.